The 13 T cell receptor beta chains below were found in one sample sequenced in a study of technical replicates of blood from several donors. The data were produced by immunoSEQ multiplex PCR, yet TCRdb's version contains in-frame clones alone and is incomplete. The sample records 80,000 or so clones, roughly 96% being singletons. Input material: T cells isolated from PBMCs. These receptors all stem from a human donor in good health.

This sequence joins TRBV27 and TRBJ1-5; 7 bases map to TRBD1. The V gene's germline CDR1 is MNHEY and CDR2 SMNVEV (reference sequence). Trimming took 6 bases from V and 4 from J; bases not matched to a gene: 6. The CDR3 has 14 residues. CDR3 in amino acids: CASRPGQLNQPQHF. The CDR3 DNA reads TGTGCCAGCAGACCGGGACAGCTAAATCAGCCCCAGCATTTT.

This rearrangement joins TRBV9 to TRBJ2-1, with 13 nucleotides matching TRBD2. The CDR3 is 16 amino acids. Looked up from germline, CDR1 is SGDLS and CDR2 is YYNGEE. V dropped 4 bases and J dropped 3; count of bases not matched to a gene: 4. CDR3 region: CASSPRLAGGYNEQFF. CDR3 sequence (DNA): TGTGCCAGCAGCCCAAGACTAGCGGGGGGCTACAATGAGCAGTTCTTC.

The J gene is TRBJ1-2, the V gene TRBV4-1; D might be TRBD1 (6 bases). The V gene lost 5 bases and the J gene lost 6 bases, with 16 bases spanning the gap. The CDR3 is 14 amino acids. Germline lookup yields CDR1 MGHRA and CDR2 YSYEKL. CDR3 protein: CASSEGGGFDGYTF. CDR3 coding DNA: TGCGCCAGCAGCGAGGGAGGGGGTTTTGATGGCTACACCTTC.

The V call is TRBV2, the J call TRBJ1-2, with D unclear. CDR3 length equals 13 residues. The germline V and J ends were trimmed by 6 bases and 1 base, with 9 bases remaining between them. Per germline, CDR1 SNHLY and CDR2 FYNNEI. The CDR3 loop reads CASRLNLNYGYTF. CDR3 nucleotide sequence: TGTGCCAGCAGACTCAATCTTAACTATGGCTACACCTTC.

This rearrangement joins TRBV18 to TRBJ2-1; 7 nucleotides match TRBD2. The CDR3 is 15 amino acids. With 2 bases clipped from V and 3 bases from J, the junction kept 4 bases outside the gene matches. Germline V gene sequence: CDR1 KGHSH, CDR2 LQKENI. The CDR3 DNA sequence: TGTGCCAGCTCACCATTGGGCGGGAGCTACAATGAGCAGTTCTTC. Translated, it gives CASSPLGGSYNEQFF.

This chain joins TRBV28 and TRBJ2-5; 9 nucleotides match TRBD1. CDR3 length: 12 amino acids. The J segment lost 12 bases and the V segment lost 3 bases, leaving 5 bases of the junction unmatched. Per the germline V gene, CDR1 is MDHEN and CDR2 is SYDVKM. CDR3 sequence: CASSLATGGKYF. The CDR3 nucleotides read TGTGCCAGCAGTTTGGCCACAGGGGGCAAGTACTTC.

The chain recombines TRBV30 with TRBJ2-7; possible D gene TRBD2, 6 bases. In germline, CDR1 is GTSNPN, CDR2 SVGIG (reference sequence). The CDR3 is 16 residues long. V gave up 2 bases and J gave up 1 base, with 18 bases separating them. DNA for the CDR3: TGTGCCTGGAGTACCCCCATGGAGGGAAGGTCCTACGAGCAGTACTTC. Encoded protein: CAWSTPMEGRSYEQYF. The whole variable domain, filled in from reference TRBV30 and TRBJ2-7, reads SQTIHQWPATLVQPVGSPLSLECTVEGTSNPNLYWYRQAAGRGLQLLFYSVGIGQISSEVPQNLSASRPQDRQFILSSKKLLLSDSGFYLCAWSTPMEGRSYEQYFGPGTRLTVT.

V and J are TRBV29-1 and TRBJ2-7; 10 positions agree with TRBD1. The V and J ends lost 5 bases and 4 bases, in that order; junction bases with no gene match: 11. In germline, CDR1 is SQVTM, CDR2 ANQGSEA. The CDR3 runs to 15 residues. CDR3 DNA: TGCAGCGTTTCCCGGGACAGGGGTATTTCATACGAGCAGTACTTC. Its translation: CSVSRDRGISYEQYF.

The CDR3 coding sequence is TGTGCCAGCAGCCGATCAGGGGTAAGCGCTGAAGCTTTCTTT. Translating gives CASSRSGVSAEAFF. The V gene is TRBV6-5, the J gene TRBJ1-1; D may be TRBD1 (6 bases). From germline, CDR1 is MNHEY and CDR2 SVGAGI. V was clipped by 6 bases and J by 6 bases, with 17 bases between them. This CDR3 contains 14 residues.

Notes on this clone: In the same sample, other DNA sequences code for this CDR3. This sequence joins TRBV30 and TRBJ1-2; possible D gene TRBD1, 5 bases. Trimming removed 1 base from V and 5 bases from J, with 8 bases in between. This CDR3 has 12 amino acids. Germline assignment: CDR1 GTSNPN and CDR2 SVGIG (reference sequence). The CDR3 coding sequence is TGTGCCTGGAGTGGGCAGGGTTATGGCTACACCTTC. The encoded protein is CAWSGQGYGYTF.

The chain couples TRBV19 to TRBJ1-5; weak D call: TRBD1 (5 bases). The CDR3 consists of 15 residues. The ends were cut back, 5 bases at V and 0 bases at J, with 11 bases in the middle. Germline values: CDR1 LNHDA, CDR2 SQIVND (reference sequence). The CDR3 coding sequence is TGTGCCAGTAGTGAGACGGGGGGTAGCAATCAGCCCCAGCATTTT. Amino acids: CASSETGGSNQPQHF.

The chain employs TRBV9 and TRBJ1-2, with 7 bases matching TRBD1. In germline, CDR1 is SGDLS, CDR2 YYNGEE. This CDR3 comprises 13 residues. The V gene end was trimmed by 4 bases and the J gene end by 2 bases; junction bases not matched to a gene: 2. CDR3 nucleotides: TGTGCCAGCAGCCCGACAGGGAACTATGGCTACACCTTC. The encoded protein is CASSPTGNYGYTF.

The V call is TRBV28, the J call TRBJ2-5; D uncertain. V shed 6 bases and J shed 0 bases, with 8 bases lying between them. The CDR3 length is 13 residues. From germline, CDR1 is MDHEN and CDR2 SYDVKM. DNA of the CDR3: TGTGCCAGCAGAGAACTAAACCAAGAGACCCAGTACTTC. This codes for CASRELNQETQYF.